This T cell receptor (beta chain) came from a study of T-cell reconstitution after alpha-beta-depleted transplantation in children. Whole-study results and caveats: Recipient T cells and thymic progenitors that survived were the source of the high TCRbeta diversity seen at day 60 in some patients. From newly produced T cells came most of the T-cell counts and diversity one year after transplant.

V was pared by 2 bases and J by 2 bases, with 3 bases of the junction left unmatched. In germline, CDR1 is SGHTA, CDR2 FQGNSA. This CDR3 contains 17 residues. This clonotype has only a few counts. The antigen is undetermined. As it was prepared, the TCRbeta library received unique molecular identifiers. MiXCR was run by TCRdb on the PCR reads, yielding one entry per CDR3 protein. The sample has about 590,000 distinct CDR3 sequences, over 10% seen once; the top ten hold over 2%. This TCR was sampled from a male patient younger than 18 who had a stem cell transplant for acute myeloid leukemia, so the T cells may come from the graft donor. The input for sequencing was PBMCs, mostly from graft donor cells, taken 360 days after TCRalphabeta/CD19-depleted stem cell transplant. The rearrangement links TRBV7-2 to TRBJ2-3, with 14 positions matching TRBD2. In DNA form, the CDR3 reads TGTGCCAGCAGCTTACGACTAGCGGGAGGGGTCACAGATACGCAGTATTTT. Protein product: CASSLRLAGGVTDTQYF. Using reference TRBV7-2 and TRBJ2-3 for the parts outside the CDR3, the full variable domain is GAGVSQSPSNKVTEKGKDVELRCDPISGHTALYWYRQSLGQGLEFLIYFQGNSAPDKSGLPSDRFSAERTGGSVSTLTIQRTQQEDSAVYLCASSLRLAGGVTDTQYFGPGTRLTVL.